This TCR beta chain is drawn from a study of OX40 agonist ivuxolimab in advanced cancers. Background for the entire study: The costimulatory receptor OX40 (CD134) was targeted by ivuxolimab, a fully human IgG2 agonistic monoclonal antibody. Three dose-escalation patients achieved partial responses, one with hepatocellular carcinoma and two with cutaneous melanoma. Prior anti-PD-1, anti-PD-L1 or anti-CTLA-4 therapy was permitted, and checkpoint inhibitors had been received by less than 45% of dose-escalation patients. A male proportion of about 79% and a mean age of around 60 years, ranging from 23 to 79, were recorded for the dose-escalation cohort. Peripheral TCRbeta sequencing was intended to test whether TCR sequence diversity was altered and clonal T-cell expansion was caused by ivuxolimab. Of the roughly 52 dose-escalation patients, hepatocellular carcinoma was present in some 19, melanoma in some 15, renal cell carcinoma in 9 and head and neck cancer in 9. The paper covers the monotherapy dose-escalation part of the phase I ivuxolimab trial, which included N of about 50 patients. Intravenous ivuxolimab was administered to patients every 2 weeks at six dose levels: 0.01, 0.1, 0.3, 1.5, 3 and 10 mg/kg.

For sequencing of the TCRbeta CDR3 region, genomic DNA was extracted from the sorted cells. The immunoSEQ Assay was used to sequence the TCRbeta CDR3 regions. Held by TCRdb, this immuneACCESS table contains in-frame sequences only and omits some clones. Under half of the omission traces to an unresolved V gene where checked; the cause of the rest is unknown. This sample holds fewer than 95,000 clones; around four fifths were observed only once. The top ten clones comprise approximately 7% of the sample. CDR3 length: 15 amino acids, cysteine to phenylalanine. The retained sequence is limited to the CDR3, 45 bases, with the frame set at the first base. Trimming removed 3 bases from V and 9 bases from J, leaving 15 bases between the germline ends. CDR1 and CDR2, per the germline V gene, are MGHRA and YSYEKL. The trial excluded patients who had a history of autoimmune disease or were on systemic immunosuppression. In every dose cohort, peripheral blood was drawn for TCR sequencing at baseline, cycle 4 day 1, and cycle 7 day 1. Samples were obtained from an open-label, multicenter, first-in-human phase I dose-escalation trial of ivuxolimab. Adults with locally advanced or metastatic head and neck squamous cell, hepatocellular, melanoma or renal cell carcinoma were enrolled in the trial. Before TCR sequencing, CD4+ T cells and CD8+ T cells were sorted from peripheral blood as separate populations.

What the study reported, not specific to this receptor: Low levels of normalized T-cell clonal expansion were also seen in some nonresponding patients. In the 0.1-3.0 mg/kg groups, partial responders were among the patients with the lowest normalized peripheral clonal expansion, particularly in CD8+ T cells. The antigen specificity of the clonally expanded peripheral T cells was not determined. Clonal expansion of both CD4+ and CD8+ blood T cells was observed from baseline to week 6 at doses 0.1 to 3.0 mg/kg. After ivuxolimab, CD8+ T cells had more expanded clones than CD4+ T cells on average.

Details on this clone: The antigen it binds to is not known. The input lacks base qualities; no much larger clone sits a single base away.

The sample here was CD4+ or CD8+ T cells sorted from blood, taken in a trial of the OX40 agonist ivuxolimab. This receptor was taken from an adult with an advanced solid tumor such as melanoma, head and neck, liver or kidney cancer. The rearrangement joined TRBV4-1 to TRBJ1-6; a confident D gene designation cannot be given. CDR3 protein: CASSQSNGLTSPLHF. In nucleotides, the sequence is TGCGCCAGCAGCCAGTCAAATGGGCTGACTTCACCCCTCCACTTT.